The sample holds one count of the clone carrying this T cell receptor (beta chain). Its antigen is unidentified. This entry belongs to a study of T cell repertoires in cytomegalovirus infection. From the reads, TCRdb called clonotypes with MiXCR, one entry per CDR3 protein. The sample includes 550,000 to 700,000 distinct CDR3 sequences, about 39% of them seen just once. Germline assignment: CDR1 MDHEN and CDR2 SYDVKM. V shed 6 bases, J shed 7 bases, and the junction held 7 bases outside the gene matches. The CDR3 spans 14 residues. The TCR was taken from a human donor in good health (CMV status not recorded). Some clones in this sample may be carry-over from other donors' samples. The starting material was cultured PBMCs, obtained from culture after CMV antigen stimulation. The chain uses TRBV28 and TRBJ1-1; 11 positions match TRBD1. As DNA, the CDR3 is TGTGCCAGCAGGAAACCGGGACAGGGGGTTGAAGCTTTCTTT. Residues: CASRKPGQGVEAFF.